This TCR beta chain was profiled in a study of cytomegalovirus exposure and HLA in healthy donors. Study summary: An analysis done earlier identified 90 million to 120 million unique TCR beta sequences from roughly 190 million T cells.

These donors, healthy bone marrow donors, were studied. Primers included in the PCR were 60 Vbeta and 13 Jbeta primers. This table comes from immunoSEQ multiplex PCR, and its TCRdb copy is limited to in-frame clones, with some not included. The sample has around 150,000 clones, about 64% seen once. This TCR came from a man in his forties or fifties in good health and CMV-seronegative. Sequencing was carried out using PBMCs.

The CDR3 here is CASSLGWQGVGLYNSPLHF. The DNA for the CDR3 is TGCGCCAGCAGCTTGGGGTGGCAGGGGGTCGGCCTCTATAATTCACCCCTCCACTTT. The V gene is TRBV5-1, the J gene TRBJ1-6, with 7 bases that match TRBD1. The CDR3 consists of 19 residues. Per germline, CDR1 SGHRS and CDR2 YFSETQ. J lost 3 bases, V lost 0 bases, and 12 bases had no gene match.